The 11 T cell receptor beta chains presented below share a single source sample, sequenced in a study of shared clonotypes between healthy human individuals. TCRdb's table, derived via immunoSEQ multiplex PCR, lists solely in-frame clones and lacks some. The sample contains 600,000 or so clones, 85% to 95% of which appear only once. CD8 cells classed as naive were CD45RO-negative and positively selected for CCR7, excluding terminally differentiated effector memory CD45RA+ cells. The sample consisted of naive CD8+ T cells sorted from blood. The origin of the receptors is a woman aged 25 to 39 in good health.

The chain couples TRBV28 to TRBJ1-2; 9 bases match TRBD1. The ends lost 1 base at V and 4 bases at J; junction bases unmatched: 7. The CDR3 runs to 16 residues. From germline, CDR1 is MDHEN and CDR2 SYDVKM. CDR3 sequence (DNA): TGTGCCAGCAGTTTATTGACGACAGGGGGAGGCTATGGCTACACCTTC. It specifies CASSLLTTGGGYGYTF.

This clone was seen only once. This chain uses TRBV15 with TRBJ2-7; tentative D call: TRBD2 (5 bases). Trimming removed 5 bases from V and 3 bases from J, with 11 bases in between. The CDR3 sequence is 13 residues long. Germline CDR1 reads LNHNV; CDR2 reads YYDKDF (reference sequence). In DNA, the CDR3 is TGTGCCACCAGCCACCGAGGAGGCTACGAGCAGTACTTC. This sequence encodes CATSHRGGYEQYF. The whole variable domain, remainder taken from reference TRBV15 and TRBJ2-7, is DAMVIQNPRYQVTQFGKPVTLSCSQTLNHNVMYWYQQKSSQAPKLLFHYYDKDFNNEADTPDNFQSRRPNTSFCFLDIRSPGLGDTAMYLCATSHRGGYEQYFGPGTRLTVT.

The chain combines TRBV25-1 with TRBJ2-1, with TRBD1 identical over 9 bases. The V and J ends lost 2 bases and 7 bases, in that order; junction bases with no gene match: 6. The germline V gene has CDR1 MGHDK and CDR2 SYGVNS. This CDR3 is built from 15 residues. The CDR3 region is CASSEGGTGRNEQFF. DNA of the CDR3: TGTGCCAGCAGTGAAGGCGGGACAGGGAGGAATGAGCAGTTCTTC.

This chain joins TRBV27 and TRBJ2-3; 10 nucleotides align to TRBD2. Germline V CDR1 and CDR2: MNHEY, SMNVEV (reference sequence). V was pared by 2 bases and J by 2 bases, with 4 bases of the junction left unmatched. The length of the CDR3 is 16 residues. The CDR3 loop reads CASSLMTSGHTDTQYF. In DNA, the CDR3 is TGTGCCAGCAGTTTAATGACTAGCGGGCACACAGATACGCAGTATTTT.

Note on this clone: Other nucleotide sequences in the sample specify the same CDR3. The chain recombines TRBV27 with TRBJ2-2; D unresolved. V lost 5 bases, J lost 3 bases, and 1 base lay in between. The CDR3 covers 11 residues. CDR1 is MNHEY, CDR2 SMNVEV, per germline (reference sequence). The CDR3 region is CASSHTGELFF. The CDR3 nucleotides read TGTGCCAGCAGTCACACCGGGGAGCTGTTTTTT.

This chain joins TRBV4-1 and TRBJ2-1; 9 bases match TRBD2. The V gene's germline CDR1 is MGHRA and CDR2 YSYEKL. The CDR3 has 16 residues. The ends lost 1 base at V and 2 bases at J; junction bases unmatched: 3. CDR3 coding DNA: TGCGCCAGCAGCCAAGGACTAGCGGACACCTACAATGAGCAGTTCTTC. It specifies CASSQGLADTYNEQFF.

V gene TRBV7-9 combines with J gene TRBJ2-2; 7 bases are shared with TRBD2. This CDR3 comprises 15 residues. J gave up 4 bases and V 6 bases, and 8 bases lay outside the gene matches. The germline V gene has CDR1 SEHNR and CDR2 FQNEAQ (reference sequence). CDR3 residues: CASRPGTTLTGELFF. The CDR3 DNA sequence: TGTGCCAGCAGACCCGGGACTACTCTCACCGGGGAGCTGTTTTTT.

The V gene is TRBV27, the J gene TRBJ2-7, with TRBD2 matching over 10 bases. This CDR3 has 16 residues. The germline V gene has CDR1 MNHEY and CDR2 SMNVEV (reference sequence). The ends lost 4 bases at V and 1 base at J; junction bases unmatched: 7. In DNA form, the CDR3 reads TGTGCCAGCAGTTCCGAAGGACTAGCGGCATCCTACGAGCAGTACTTC. Encoded protein: CASSSEGLAASYEQYF.

DNA for the CDR3: TGTGCCAGCAGCATGGACAGTTCCTACGAGCAGTACTTC. It translates to CASSMDSSYEQYF. V and J are TRBV5-6 and TRBJ2-7; D is perhaps TRBD1 (6 bases). V was shortened by 4 bases and J by 1 base, with 9 bases between the two germline ends. Germline CDR1 is SGHDT and CDR2 is YYEEEE. The CDR3 covers 13 residues.

The CDR3 is CASRMRTYTYEQYF. Here the CDR3 DNA reads TGTGCCAGCAGAATGAGGACGTATACCTACGAGCAGTACTTC. The V gene is TRBV28, the J gene TRBJ2-7; D gene unclear. V was shortened by 6 bases and J by 2 bases, with 14 bases between the two germline ends. CDR3 length: 14 residues. The germline gives CDR1 MDHEN, CDR2 SYDVKM.

The CDR3 spells CASSPRQSYEQYF. In nucleotides, the CDR3 is TGTGCCAGCAGCCCCAGACAGTCCTACGAGCAGTACTTC. The V call is TRBV7-3, the J call TRBJ2-7, with D tentatively TRBD1 (5 bases). Between the trimmed V and J ends, which lost 5 bases and 1 base, there was a span of 9 bases. The CDR3 runs to 13 residues. Germline CDR1 reads SGHTA; CDR2 reads FQGTGA.